This T cell receptor (beta chain) was documented in a study of breast tumors, draining lymph nodes, adjacent tissues. With 3 bases removed from V and 6 bases from J, the gap between germline ends came to 14 bases. The CDR3 consists of 14 residues. Germline-derived CDR1 and CDR2 are SGHVS and FQNEAQ. One entry per CDR3 protein results from TCRdb running MiXCR on the multiplex PCR reads. Of 200,000 to 250,000 distinct CDR3 sequences listed, 34% are singletons. Samples came from axillary lymph nodes draining the breast cancer. With respect to this clonotype: A much larger clone differs from this one at a single base, so this may be a read error.

The sample comprised axillary lymph node tissue. The chain recombines TRBV7-8 with TRBJ1-2; the D is unclear. The clonotype was recovered from a female donor with breast cancer. Some clones in this sample may be carry-over from other donors' samples. The CDR3 nucleotides are TGTGCCAGCAGCTTCGAGGAGATTATTGATGGCTACACCTTC. Encoded protein: CASSFEEIIDGYTF.